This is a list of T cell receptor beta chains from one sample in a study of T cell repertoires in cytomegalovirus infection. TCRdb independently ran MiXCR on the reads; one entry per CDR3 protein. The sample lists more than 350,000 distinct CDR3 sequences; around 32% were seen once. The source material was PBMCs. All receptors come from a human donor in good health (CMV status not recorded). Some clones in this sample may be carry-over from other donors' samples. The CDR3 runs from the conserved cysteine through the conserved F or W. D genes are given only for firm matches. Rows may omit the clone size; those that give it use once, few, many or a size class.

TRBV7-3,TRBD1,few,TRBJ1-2,TGTGCCAGCAGCTCCAGGGGGCGCGTATGGCCTAACTATGGCTACACCTTC,CASSSRGRVWPNYGYTF
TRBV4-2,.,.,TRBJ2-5,TGTGCCAGCAGCCATTCCCAGGGGAAAGAGACCCAGTACTTC,CASSHSQGKETQYF
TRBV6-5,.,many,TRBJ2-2,TGTGCCAGCAGCTACCAAGTAGCTGGGGTGGGAGGGGAGCTGTTTTTT,CASSYQVAGVGGELFF
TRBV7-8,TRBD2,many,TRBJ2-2,TGTGCCAGCAGCTTAGCGCAACTAGCGGGGGCCGGGGAGCTGTTTTTT,CASSLAQLAGAGELFF
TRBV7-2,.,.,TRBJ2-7,TGTGCCAGCAGCTTTAGTCCAGGGTCCTACGAGCAGTACTTC,CASSFSPGSYEQYF
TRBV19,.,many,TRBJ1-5,TGTGCCAGTAGGGCGGCAGGGGAGGCTAAGAATCAGCCCCAGCATTTT,CASRAAGEAKNQPQHF
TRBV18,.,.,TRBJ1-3,TGTGCCAGCTCACCCGGGGACAAGAGGGACACCATATATTTT,CASSPGDKRDTIYF
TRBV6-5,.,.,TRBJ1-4,TGTGCCAGCAGTTCCCAACAGGGAACCCCTGTAAATGAAAAACTGTTTTTT,CASSSQQGTPVNEKLFF
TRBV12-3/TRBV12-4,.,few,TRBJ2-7,TGTGCCAGCAGTTTAGGCCCCACAGGGAACTACGAGCAGTACTTC,CASSLGPTGNYEQYF
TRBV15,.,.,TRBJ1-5,TGTGCCACCAGCAGAGCTCTTGGTGCAGGGATCAATCAGCCCCAGCATTTT,CATSRALGAGINQPQHF
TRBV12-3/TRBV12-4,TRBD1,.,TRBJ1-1,TGTGCCAGCAGTTCGCCCGGACAGGGAGGGTCTGAAGCTTTCTTT,CASSSPGQGGSEAFF
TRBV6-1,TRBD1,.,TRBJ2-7,TGTGCCAGCAGGTCCCCCTCGGACAGGGTGAACATTCGGGAGAAGTACTTC,CASRSPSDRVNIREKYF
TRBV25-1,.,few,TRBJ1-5,TGTGCCAGCCAAGAACCGGGACGCCTGAGCAATCAGCCCCAGCATTTT,CASQEPGRLSNQPQHF
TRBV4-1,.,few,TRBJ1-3,TGCGCCAGCAGCCAAGACGGGATAGCTGGAAACACCATATATTTT,CASSQDGIAGNTIYF
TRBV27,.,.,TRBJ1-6,TGTGCCAGCAGTCTAAAGCCGGGACAACATTATAATTCACCCCTCCACTTT,CASSLKPGQHYNSPLHF
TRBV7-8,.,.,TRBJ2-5,TGTGCCAGAAGCTTAAGGGGGGGGGCCCAAGAGACCCAGTACTTC,CARSLRGGAQETQYF
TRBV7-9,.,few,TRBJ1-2,TGTGCCAGCAGCAGCCCCGGGGCTGGACGTGGCTACACCTTC,CASSSPGAGRGYTF
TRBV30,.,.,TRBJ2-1,TGTGCCTGGAGTGTACGGGTGGGACGGGGAGGTTACAATGAGCAGTTCTTC,CAWSVRVGRGGYNEQFF
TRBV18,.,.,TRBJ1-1,TGTGCCAGCTCACCACTATCGGGCGGCAGAGGACACCGGAACACTGAAGCTTTCTTT,CASSPLSGGRGHRNTEAFF
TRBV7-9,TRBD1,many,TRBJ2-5,TGTGCCAGCAGCTTTCAGGGGGCCGGAGAGACCCAGTACTTC,CASSFQGAGETQYF
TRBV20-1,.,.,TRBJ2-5,TGCAGTGCTAGAGACCGTAGGAGAATCCCCCAAGAGACCCAGTACTTC,CSARDRRRIPQETQYF
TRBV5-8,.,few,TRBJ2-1,TGTGCCAGCAACCCAGGGTTCCCCTACAATGAGCAGTTCTTC,CASNPGFPYNEQFF
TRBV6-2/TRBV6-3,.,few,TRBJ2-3,TGTGCCACCAGGTATTCTGGTGCAGATACGCAGTATTTT,CATRYSGADTQYF
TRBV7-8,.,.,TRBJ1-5,TGTGCCAGCAGGACCCGGGACCGAAATCAGCCCCAGCATTTT,CASRTRDRNQPQHF
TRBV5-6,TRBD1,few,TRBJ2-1,TGTGCCAGCAGTAAACAGGGGGTGAATGAGCAGTTCTTC,CASSKQGVNEQFF
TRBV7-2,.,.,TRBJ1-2,TGTGCCAGCAGCATCAGTACCACTAACTATGGCTACACCTTC,CASSISTTNYGYTF
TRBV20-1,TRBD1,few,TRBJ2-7,TGCAGTGCTAGAAACCGGGACAGGAGCTACGAGCAGTACTTC,CSARNRDRSYEQYF
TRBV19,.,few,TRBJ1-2,TGTGCCAGTAGCCCGCAGGCTAACTATGGCTACACCTTC,CASSPQANYGYTF
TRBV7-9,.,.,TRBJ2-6,TGTGCCAGCATTTCAGGAGAGGGGGGGGCCAACGTCCTGACTTTC,CASISGEGGANVLTF
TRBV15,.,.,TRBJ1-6,TGTGCCACCAGCAGAGGGGACACCCAGCCTAATTCACCCCTCCACTTT,CATSRGDTQPNSPLHF
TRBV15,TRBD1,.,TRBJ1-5,TGTGCCACCAGCAGAGATAAGGGACAGGTCTTTAGCAATCAGCCCCAGCATTTT,CATSRDKGQVFSNQPQHF
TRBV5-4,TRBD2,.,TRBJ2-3,TGTGCCAGCAGCTTGGTGGGGGGGGAGCCCACAGATACGCAGTATTTT,CASSLVGGEPTDTQYF
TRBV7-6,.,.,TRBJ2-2,TGTGCCAGCAGCCAGCGGGCCGGGCCCAGTGCCACCGGGGAGCTGTTTTTT,CASSQRAGPSATGELFF
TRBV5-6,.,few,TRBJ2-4,TGTGCCAGCAGCTTGTGGCCTGTGATAGCCAAAAACATTCAGTACTTC,CASSLWPVIAKNIQYF
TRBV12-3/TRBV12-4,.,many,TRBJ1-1,TGTGCCAGCAGCTGGGACACCTTGAACACTGAAGCTTTCTTT,CASSWDTLNTEAFF
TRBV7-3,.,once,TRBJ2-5,TGTGCCAGCAGCTTAGGGACTGGGGCTCGGGAGACCCAGTACTTC,CASSLGTGARETQYF
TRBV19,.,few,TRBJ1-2,TGTGCCAGTAGTATCCTCATTCGAAGGCGGGAAGACTATGGCTACACCTTC,CASSILIRRREDYGYTF
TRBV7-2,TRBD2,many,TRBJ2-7,TGTGCCAGCAGCATAATAGCGGGGGGCGACTACGAGCAGTACTTC,CASSIIAGGDYEQYF
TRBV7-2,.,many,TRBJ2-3,TGTGCCAGCAGCACAGGGCCCACAGATACGCAGTATTTT,CASSTGPTDTQYF
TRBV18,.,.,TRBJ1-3,TGTGCCAGCGCACCCTACACACCGGGTGGCTCTGGAAACACCATATATTTT,CASAPYTPGGSGNTIYF
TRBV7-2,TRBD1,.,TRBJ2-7,TGTGCCAGCAGCTTACTATCCGGGACAGGGGTCTCCTACGAGCAGTCCTTC,CASSLLSGTGVSYEQSF
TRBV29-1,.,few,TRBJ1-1,TGCAGCGTTGCGGGGGTGAACACTGAAGCTTTCTTT,CSVAGVNTEAFF
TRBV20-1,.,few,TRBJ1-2,TGCAGTGCTAGAGATTCCGGGACCCGTGGCTACACCTTC,CSARDSGTRGYTF
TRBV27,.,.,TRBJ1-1,TGTGCCAGCAGCTTATTGGCGGGGGGAAGGGCTTTCTTT,CASSLLAGGRAFF
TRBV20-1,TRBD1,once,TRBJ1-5,TGCAGTGCTAGGGATTGGGACGGACAGGTTCGGCCCCAGCATTTT,CSARDWDGQVRPQHF
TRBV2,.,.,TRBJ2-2,TGTGCCAGCAGTGAGGAGGACACCGGGGAGCTGTTTTTT,CASSEEDTGELFF
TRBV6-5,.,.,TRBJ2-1,TGTGCCAGCAGTTACCGCCCTTTATACGCGGGGCATGAGCAGTTCTTC,CASSYRPLYAGHEQFF
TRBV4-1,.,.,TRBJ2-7,TGCTCCAGCAGCCAACCTAAGGGGGGGTCCTACGAGCAGTACTTC,CSSSQPKGGSYEQYF
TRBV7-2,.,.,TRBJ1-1,TGTGCCAGCAGCTTAGCAGGCGTCCCAGTAGTAGAGAACACTGAAGCTTTCTTT,CASSLAGVPVVENTEAFF
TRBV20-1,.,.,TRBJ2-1,TGCAGCCCAGGGGCAGGGGCCAGCTCCTACAATGAGCAGTTCTTC,CSPGAGASSYNEQFF
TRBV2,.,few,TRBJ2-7,TGTGCCAGCAGAAAACAGGGCGGAGTCTCCTACGAGCAGTACTTC,CASRKQGGVSYEQYF
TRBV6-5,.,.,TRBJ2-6,TGTGCCAGCAGTTCCCCAAACTCTGGGGCCAACGTCCTGACTTTC,CASSSPNSGANVLTF
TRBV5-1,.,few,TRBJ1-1,TGCGCCAGCAGCTTGGACAAGGGTGATAGCACTGAAGCTTTCTTT,CASSLDKGDSTEAFF
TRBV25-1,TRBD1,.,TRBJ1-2,TGTGCCAGCTCCCCAATATCCCATGGACAGGGAGGCCATGGCTACACCTTC,CASSPISHGQGGHGYTF
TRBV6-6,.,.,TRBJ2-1,TGTGCCAGCAGTAACCTACAGGGATCTATAAATGAGCAGTTATTC,CASSNLQGSINEQLF
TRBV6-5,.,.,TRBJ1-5,TGTGCCAGCAGTTACTCTGCAATAGGTCAGCCCCAGCATTTT,CASSYSAIGQPQHF
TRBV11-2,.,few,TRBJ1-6,TGTGCCAGCAGCTTAGCCAGGAGAGATTCACCCCTCCACTTT,CASSLARRDSPLHF
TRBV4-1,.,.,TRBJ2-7,TGCGCCAGCAGCCAAGAAGGAGGGCGACCCTACGAGCAGTACTTC,CASSQEGGRPYEQYF
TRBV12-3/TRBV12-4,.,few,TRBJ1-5,TGTGCCAGCAGTCGACAGGATAGCAATCAGCCCCAGCATTTT,CASSRQDSNQPQHF
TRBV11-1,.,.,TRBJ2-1,TGTGCCAGCAGCTTAAGGCGCGTCTCCGGCTCCTACAATGAGCAGTTCTTC,CASSLRRVSGSYNEQFF